The 31 T cell receptor beta chains below all came from one sample that was sequenced in a study of breast tumors, draining lymph nodes, adjacent tissues. Using its own MiXCR run on the multiplex PCR reads, TCRdb lists one record per CDR3 protein. The sample lists about 230,000 distinct CDR3 sequences; about 34% were seen once. Breast cancer patients provided tissue from their axillary draining lymph nodes. Input material: axillary lymph node tissue. The receptors were sampled from a female donor with breast cancer. Some clones in this sample may be carry-over from other donors' samples.

In this sample, this clonotype turned up many times. The CDR3 region has the DNA TGTGCCAGCAGCTCTCAGCGGGATCTAAAAGAGACCCAGTACTTC. This translates into CASSSQRDLKETQYF. This rearrangement joins TRBV7-2 to TRBJ2-5; TRBD2 agrees at 7 bases. The germline gives CDR1 SGHTA, CDR2 FQGNSA. Trimming removed 4 bases from V and 3 bases from J; junction bases left unmatched: 8. The length of the CDR3 is 15 residues.

The chain carries TRBV7-3 and TRBJ2-3, with TRBD2 matching over 16 bases. Germline V gene sequence: CDR1 SGHTA, CDR2 FQGTGA. The CDR3 extends over 16 amino acids. V gave up 4 bases and J gave up 6 bases; unmatched junction bases: 4. DNA for the CDR3: TGTGCCAGCAGCTCGGGACTAGCGGGGGGGATGGATACGCAGTATTTT. Its protein product is CASSSGLAGGMDTQYF.

Notes on this clonotype: A much larger clone differs by one base, so this may be a read error. This CDR3 is missing its conserved last phenylalanine or tryptophan, likely due to a read error. No DNA is shown, since the ends of the CDR3 on it are uncertain; the CDR3 is the one TCRdb lists. The rearrangement uses TRBV7-2 and TRBJ1-2; the D call in the table, TRBD1, was not verified against the DNA. The CDR3 region is 15 residues in length, termini included. The V gene's germline CDR1 is SGHTA and CDR2 FQGNSA. CDR3 sequence reads: CASSLALGTGEGYPL.

The count of this clonotype is one. The chain has TRBV20-1 and TRBJ2-3; possibly TRBD2 for D (6 bases). Germline CDR1 DFQATT, CDR2 SNEGSKA (reference sequence). With 3 bases removed from V and 7 bases from J, the gap between germline ends came to 8 bases. The CDR3 is 11 residues long. CDR3 DNA sequence: TGCAGTGCTAGCGGGAGATATACGCAGTATTTT. Protein: CSASGRYTQYF.

This clonotype was seen more than once but under ten times. This may arise from a read error, as a much more abundant clone is one base away. V and J are TRBV6-1 and TRBJ2-7, with 7 bases that match TRBD2. Germline CDR1 reads MNHNS; CDR2 reads SASEGT. The CDR3 has 15 amino acids. The V and J ends lost 5 bases and 4 bases, in that order; junction bases with no gene match: 11. The CDR3 loop is CASSQPVFGGYEQYF. The CDR3 DNA is TGTGCCAGCAGTCAACCGGTATTCGGGGGGTACGAGCAGTACTTC.

The chain employs TRBV7-2 and TRBJ2-3; the D is unclear. V was clipped by 5 bases and J by 8 bases, with 8 bases between them. The CDR3 is 11 amino acids. Germline V gene sequence: CDR1 SGHTA, CDR2 FQGNSA. Here the CDR3 DNA reads TGTGCCAGCAGCCTTGATCGTACGCAGTATTTT. Residues: CASSLDRTQYF.

This clonotype has ten or more counts. The chain uses TRBV20-1 and TRBJ1-6; D is unresolved. Trimming stripped 5 bases from V and 8 bases from J, with 13 bases between. This CDR3 is built from 13 residues. The germline gives CDR1 DFQATT, CDR2 SNEGSKA (reference sequence). CDR3 DNA: TGCAGTGCTCGACGTTCGGTGGATTCACCCCTCCACTTT. This sequence encodes CSARRSVDSPLHF.

This clonotype appeared many times. The chain employs TRBV9 and TRBJ2-3, with TRBD2 identical over 9 bases. Looked up from germline, CDR1 is SGDLS and CDR2 is YYNGEE. The CDR3 sequence is 16 residues long. Trimming at V came to 1 base and at J to 5 bases, leaving 8 bases not matched to a gene. CDR3 sequence (DNA): TGTGCCAGCAGCGTAAGCGGGACTAGCCAGGGAGATACGCAGTATTTT. Protein sequence: CASSVSGTSQGDTQYF.

This clonotype was observed many times. V and J are TRBV28 and TRBJ2-7, with D perhaps matching TRBD1 (6 bases). Germline-derived CDR1 and CDR2 are MDHEN and SYDVKM. CDR3 length: 13 residues. Trimming left V 3 bases short and J 3 bases short, with 9 bases between. In DNA form, the CDR3 reads TGTGCCAGCAGTTTGACAGGAATCTACGAGCAGTACTTC. Its translation: CASSLTGIYEQYF.

Only a few counts were recorded for this clonotype. This clone may be a read error of a much larger clone one base away. The chain combines TRBV9 with TRBJ2-1, with 11 bases lining up with TRBD2. Germline V gene data show CDR1 as SGDLS and CDR2 as YYNGEE. There are 14 residues in the CDR3. For the CDR3, the DNA is TGTGCCACCACTAGCGGGAGCTCCGACAATGAGCAGTCCTTC. It yields the protein CATTSGSSDNEQSF. The full variable domain, in which reference TRBV9 and TRBJ2-1 provide the parts outside the CDR3, is DSGVTQTPKHLITATGQRVTLRCSPRSGDLSVYWYQQSLDQGLQFLIQYYNGEERAKGNILERFSAQQFPDLHSELNLSSLELGDSALYFCATTSGSSDNEQSFGPGTRLTVL.

V gene TRBV20-1 combines with J gene TRBJ1-1; D is perhaps TRBD1 (6 bases). CDR3 length: 14 residues. Germline CDR1 DFQATT, CDR2 SNEGSKA (reference sequence). Deletions cut 6 bases from V and 0 bases from J, with 14 bases between. In nucleotides, the CDR3 is TGCAGTGCAAGACGGGGGCGCATGAACACTGAAGCTTTCTTT. Protein product: CSARRGRMNTEAFF.

The chain employs TRBV2 and TRBJ2-5; TRBD1 might be the D (6 bases). Trimming took 5 bases from V and 5 from J, leaving 15 bases between them. The CDR3 spans 14 residues. Germline CDR1 and CDR2: SNHLY and FYNNEI. This CDR3 is CASSLNRVGETQYF. DNA for the CDR3: TGTGCCAGCAGTCTCAACAGGGTCGGGGAGACCCAGTACTTC.

Regarding this clonotype: Given a much more abundant clone one base away, this may be a read error. The CDR3 here is CSVDGSIGVSEQFF. CDR3 bases: TGCAGCGTTGATGGGTCAATAGGGGTCAGTGAGCAGTTCTTC. The chain joins TRBV29-1 to TRBJ2-1; D may be TRBD1 (5 bases). The CDR3 is made up of 14 amino acids. V dropped 3 bases and J dropped 9 bases, with 18 bases sitting between them. CDR1 is SQVTM and CDR2 is ANQGSEA in the germline V gene.

The chain is built from TRBV29-1 and TRBJ2-1, with 7 bases lining up with TRBD2. Germline-derived CDR1 and CDR2 are SQVTM and ANQGSEA. J lost 10 bases, V lost 7 bases, and 13 bases had no gene match. The CDR3 is 13 amino acids. CDR3: CSASGDGRGEQFF. In DNA, the CDR3 is TGCAGCGCTAGCGGAGACGGTCGAGGGGAGCAGTTCTTC.

V usage is TRBV2 and J usage is TRBJ2-2; D unresolved. The germline V gene encodes CDR1 SNHLY and CDR2 FYNNEI. Trimming shortened V by 8 bases and J by 0 bases, and 10 bases separated the two germline ends. The CDR3 consists of 14 residues. The CDR3 DNA is TGTGCCAGCCACAGAAACGCGAACACCGGGGAGCTGTTTTTT. Amino acids: CASHRNANTGELFF.

This clonotype was picked up many times. This chain joins TRBV6-5 and TRBJ1-4; 7 nucleotides align to TRBD1. Germline values: CDR1 MNHEY, CDR2 SVGAGI. V lost 6 bases to trimming and J lost 2 bases; unmatched junction nucleotides: 6. The CDR3 runs to 15 residues. This chain's CDR3 is CASRRQGRTNEKLFF. The CDR3 coding sequence is TGTGCCAGCAGGCGACAGGGAAGGACTAATGAAAAACTGTTTTTT.

The V and J genes are TRBV29-1 and TRBJ2-5, with 10 bases that match TRBD1. With 6 bases clipped from V and 6 bases from J, the junction kept 7 bases outside the gene matches. Germline V gene data show CDR1 as SQVTM and CDR2 as ANQGSEA. CDR3 length equals 13 residues. The CDR3 bases are TGCAGCGTACCGGGACAGGGGTTGCAGACCCAGTACTTC. This codes for CSVPGQGLQTQYF.

This clonotype appeared a few times. The V and J genes are TRBV20-1 and TRBJ2-4; 15 bases agree with TRBD2. The germline V gene encodes CDR1 DFQATT and CDR2 SNEGSKA (reference sequence). Losses at the gene ends were 4 bases for V and 9 bases for J; bases not matched to a gene: 4. This CDR3 has 14 amino acids. The CDR3 protein is CSATGTSGRPIQYF. The CDR3 nucleotides read TGCAGTGCTACCGGGACTAGCGGGAGGCCCATTCAGTACTTC.

In this sample, this clonotype turned up many times. CDR3 region: CASSPSFGQGESETQYF. Written as DNA, the CDR3 is TGTGCCAGCTCACCAAGTTTCGGACAGGGAGAATCAGAGACCCAGTACTTC. The chain employs TRBV18 and TRBJ2-5, with 8 positions matching TRBD1. V was clipped by 2 bases and J by 4 bases; unmatched bases: 12. Looked up from germline, CDR1 is KGHSH and CDR2 is LQKENI. This CDR3 has 17 amino acids.

This clonotype has a count of ten or more. This chain links TRBV4-2 with TRBJ2-3; TRBD2 aligns across 8 bases. After removal of 3 bases from V and 1 base from J, the junction contained 3 bases not matched to a gene. From germline, CDR1 is LGHNA and CDR2 YNFKEQ. The CDR3 runs to 15 residues. CDR3: CASSQRGAGTDTQYF. CDR3 nucleotide sequence: TGTGCCAGCAGCCAGCGGGGGGCGGGCACAGATACGCAGTATTTT.

This clonotype occurred a few times. The rearrangement links TRBV7-3 to TRBJ1-1; the D gene is possibly TRBD1 (5 bases). The V gene lost 5 bases and the J gene lost 5 bases, with 12 bases spanning the gap. From germline, CDR1 is SGHTA and CDR2 FQGTGA. This CDR3 is built from 13 residues. As DNA, the CDR3 is TGTGCCAGCAGCCCCCCAGGGAGGACTGAAGCTTTCTTT. Protein: CASSPPGRTEAFF.

Worth noting for this clonotype: A single base separates this from a much larger clone, so it may be a read error. V is TRBV20-1 and J is TRBJ2-1, with 9 bases lining up with TRBD2. The germline gives CDR1 DFQATT, CDR2 SNEGSKA (reference sequence). This CDR3 contains 14 residues. The CDR3 loop is CSGTSESSYTEQFF. The CDR3 DNA follows: TGCAGTGGGACTAGCGAAAGCTCCTACACTGAGCAGTTCTTC.

At least ten counts were recorded for this clonotype. V gene TRBV6-1 combines with J gene TRBJ2-7; 8 bases match TRBD2. This CDR3 region has 13 residues. V shed 5 bases and J 3 bases; nucleotides not matched to a gene: 3. Germline V gives CDR1 MNHNS, CDR2 SASEGT. DNA of the CDR3: TGTGCCAGCAGTACGACTAGCGACTACGAGCAGTACTTC. It is translated as CASSTTSDYEQYF.

The chain is built from TRBV19 and TRBJ1-6, with a weak D call TRBD1 (6 bases). CDR3 length equals 14 residues. The germline gives CDR1 LNHDA, CDR2 SQIVND (reference sequence). V lost 6 bases to trimming and J lost 7 bases, with 13 bases between them. The CDR3 here is CASSMRGQNSPLHF. In DNA, the CDR3 is TGTGCCAGTAGCATGAGAGGACAGAATTCACCCCTCCACTTT.

This clonotype was detected only a few times. The CDR3 does not close with the conserved phenylalanine or tryptophan, likely indicating a read error. This chain uses TRBV19 with TRBJ2-4; the D gene could be TRBD1 or TRBD2 (5 bases each). Looked up from germline, CDR1 is LNHDA and CDR2 is SQIVND (reference sequence). CDR3 length: 16 amino acids. V was clipped by 5 bases and J by 0 bases, with 14 bases between them. The CDR3 loop reads CASSAQGGRAKNIQYS. The CDR3 nucleotides are TGTGCCAGTAGTGCCCAGGGTGGGAGAGCCAAAAACATTCAGTACTCC.

This clonotype has a handful of counts. DNA of the CDR3: TGTGCCAGCAGCCAGACTGGGGGAGCTTTCTTT. Translating it yields CASSQTGGAFF. The gene calls are TRBV5-5 and TRBJ1-1; D possibly corresponds to TRBD1 (5 bases). V was trimmed by 4 bases and J by 10 bases, leaving 11 bases between them. The V gene's germline CDR1 is SGHKS and CDR2 YYEKEE (reference sequence). The CDR3 contains 11 residues.

This clonotype was seen just once. V and J are TRBV6-5 and TRBJ1-1, with D hard to call. This CDR3 is 13 amino acids long. Germline CDR1 MNHEY, CDR2 SVGAGI. Trimming shortened V by 8 bases and J by 4 bases, and 14 bases separated the two germline ends. CDR3 protein: CASAGDGFTEAFF. The CDR3 DNA reads as TGTGCCAGCGCTGGAGACGGATTCACTGAAGCTTTCTTT.

This clonotype showed up many times. The chain carries TRBV9 and TRBJ2-7; D not resolved. Germline assignment: CDR1 SGDLS and CDR2 YYNGEE. V was clipped by 3 bases and J by 6 bases, with 4 bases between them. The CDR3 contains 10 residues. The CDR3 region is CASSACEQYF. The CDR3 bases are TGTGCCAGCAGCGCCTGCGAGCAGTACTTC.

This clonotype was counted at least ten times. J is TRBJ2-1 and V is TRBV11-3, with unresolved D. This CDR3 has 13 residues. V was pared by 0 bases and J by 7 bases, with 7 bases between. Germline values: CDR1 SGHNT, CDR2 YENEEA. As DNA, the CDR3 is TGTGCCAGCAGCTTAGAGCGGTGGAATGAGCAGTTCTTC. Translation: CASSLERWNEQFF.

This clonotype was seen a handful of times. This sequence may be a read error, since a much larger clone differs from it by one base. The rearrangement uses TRBV12-5 and TRBJ2-5; either TRBD1 or TRBD2 may supply D (5 bases each). Trimming shortened V by 6 bases and J by 2 bases, and 16 bases separated the two germline ends. CDR3 length: 15 amino acids. Germline CDR1 is LGHNT and CDR2 is FRNRAP. The CDR3 sequence: CASGPGAGVQETQYF. As DNA, the CDR3 is TGTGCTAGTGGCCCCGGGGCTGGGGTTCAAGAGACCCAGTACTTC.

Remarks on this clonotype: A read error may be the cause here, since a much bigger clone is one base away. Likely a read error: the CDR3 ends without its conserved phenylalanine or tryptophan. The rearrangement joins TRBV7-9 to TRBJ2-5, with TRBD2 matching over 8 bases. The J segment lost 5 bases and the V segment lost 5 bases, leaving 7 bases of the junction unmatched. CDR1 and CDR2 (germline): SEHNR, FQNEAQ (reference sequence). This CDR3 comprises 14 residues. The CDR3 sequence: CASSLLAGLETQYL. CDR3 in DNA: TGTGCCAGCAGCCTCCTAGCGGGTCTGGAGACCCAGTACCTC.